The sequence of this TCR beta chain was determined in a study of cytomegalovirus exposure and HLA in healthy donors. Vbeta (60) and Jbeta (13) primers were used in the PCR. Profiling relied on immunoSEQ multiplex PCR, and the TCRdb table lists in-frame clones only, not all of them. The table records about 63,000 clones, more than 70% of them present only once. Study-level points and caveats: Later analysis found that TCR beta chains associated with HLA were more clonally expanded than other, equally common chains. Specific recognition of CMV antigens was confirmed in vitro for a few chains (all CMV-associated).

As concerns this clone: Its antigen is unknown.

Sequenced material: PBMCs. This TCR came from a man aged 45-60 years in good health and CMV-seropositive.

The CDR3, as DNA: TGTGCCAGCAGTGCTTACGGCGGGCTGTTGAACACTGAAGCTTTCTTT. This translates into CASSAYGGLLNTEAFF. This rearrangement joins TRBV25-1 to TRBJ1-1; D remains ambiguous. Germline V gene lookup returns CDR1 MGHDK and CDR2 SYGVNS. The V end lost 4 bases, the J end lost 0 bases, and 15 bases lay between the germline ends. The CDR3 is 16 amino acids.